The text below deals with one T cell receptor (beta chain). Its antigen remains unidentified. PCR was performed a second time for about 6 to 11 cycles using a sample-barcoded 5' primer and a J-beta primer mix. TCRdb analysed the 5' RACE reads with MiXCR anew, one entry per CDR3 protein. The sample has approximately 800,000 distinct CDR3 sequences, about three fifths seen once. The record originates from a study of blood T cells in healthy people across ages. Study findings and constraints: Observed TCR beta diversity showed a strong correlation with the percentage of naive T cells as measured by flow cytometry.

This CDR3 is built from 17 residues. With 3 bases clipped from V and 0 bases from J, the junction kept 8 bases outside the gene matches. Germline V gives CDR1 SGHTA, CDR2 FQGNSA. The chain links TRBV7-2 to TRBJ2-1, with TRBD2 matching over 7 bases. This clonotype was sampled from a man aged 25-45 years in good health. Input material: blood. The CDR3 here is CASSFRLGGSSYNEQFF. The CDR3 coding sequence is TGTGCCAGCAGCTTCCGATTGGGGGGGAGCTCCTACAATGAGCAGTTCTTC.